The entry below describes one T cell receptor (beta chain). Its target is unknown. This CDR3 has 17 residues. The V and J ends lost 2 bases and 4 bases respectively, with 22 bases between them. Germline CDR1 SGHRS, CDR2 YFSETQ. This entry belongs to a study of cytomegalovirus exposure and HLA in healthy donors. Using immunoSEQ multiplex PCR, the repertoire was profiled, and TCRdb retains in-frame clones only, with some absent. This table has over 130,000 clones, more than 75% appearing once. Study results and limitations: Reportedly, cytomegalovirus status was diagnosed with high sensitivity and specificity. It was found in a later analysis that first-cohort TCR clusters tended to co-occur in the approximately 130 validation repertoires.

This rearrangement joins TRBV5-1 to TRBJ2-7, with D tentatively TRBD2 (6 bases). This clonotype originated in a young man in good health and CMV-seropositive. The sample taken for sequencing was PBMCs. The CDR3 nucleotides read TGCGCCAGCAGCTTCTCTTCCCCTGGACTATTTGGTTACGAGCAGTACTTC. Translating it yields CASSFSSPGLFGYEQYF.